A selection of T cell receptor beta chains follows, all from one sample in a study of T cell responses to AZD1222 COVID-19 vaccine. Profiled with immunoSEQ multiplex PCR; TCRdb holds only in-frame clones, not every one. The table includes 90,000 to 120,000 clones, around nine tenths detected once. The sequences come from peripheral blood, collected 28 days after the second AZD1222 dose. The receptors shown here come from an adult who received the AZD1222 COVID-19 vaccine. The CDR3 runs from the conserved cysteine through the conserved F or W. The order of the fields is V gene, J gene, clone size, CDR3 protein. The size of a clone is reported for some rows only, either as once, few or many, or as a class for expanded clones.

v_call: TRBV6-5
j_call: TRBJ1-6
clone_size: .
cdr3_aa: CASSDQGVNSPLHF

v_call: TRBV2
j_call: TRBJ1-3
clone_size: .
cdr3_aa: CASSEFWTGQPLSGNTIYF

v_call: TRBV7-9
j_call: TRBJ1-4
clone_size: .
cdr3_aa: CASSPGGDANEKLFF

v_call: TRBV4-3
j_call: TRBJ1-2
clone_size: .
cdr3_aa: CASSQDRSERYGYTF

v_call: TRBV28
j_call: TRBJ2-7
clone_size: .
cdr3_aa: CASSLGAIHVGPYEQYF

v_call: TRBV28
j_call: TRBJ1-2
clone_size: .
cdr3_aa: CASTIGHYGYTF

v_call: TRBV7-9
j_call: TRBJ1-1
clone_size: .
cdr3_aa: CASSFDFTEAFF

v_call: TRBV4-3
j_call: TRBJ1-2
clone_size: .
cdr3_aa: CASSQDKGLGGYGYTF

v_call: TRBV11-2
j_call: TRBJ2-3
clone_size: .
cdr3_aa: CASSLEARGPDTQYF

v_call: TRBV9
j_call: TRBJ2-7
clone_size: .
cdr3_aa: CASSVASASSYEQYF

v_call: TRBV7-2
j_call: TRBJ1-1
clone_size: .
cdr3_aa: CASSLGGAAAEAFF

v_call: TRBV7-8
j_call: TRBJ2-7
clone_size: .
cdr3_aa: CASSQVYEQYF

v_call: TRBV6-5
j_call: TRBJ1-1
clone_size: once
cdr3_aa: CASRMTGVTEAFF

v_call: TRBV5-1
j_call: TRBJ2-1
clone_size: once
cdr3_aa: CASGRASLQEQFF

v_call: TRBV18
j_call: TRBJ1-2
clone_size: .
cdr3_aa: CASSPDREDGYTF

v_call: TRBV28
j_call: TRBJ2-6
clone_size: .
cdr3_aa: CASSLNSGANVLTF

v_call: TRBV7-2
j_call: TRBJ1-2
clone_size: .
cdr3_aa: CASSLDRAPRYGYTF

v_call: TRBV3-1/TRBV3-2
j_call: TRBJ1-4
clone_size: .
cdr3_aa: CASGLGTGGAKKLFF

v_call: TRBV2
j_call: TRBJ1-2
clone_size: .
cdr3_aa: CASSDGREAGYTF

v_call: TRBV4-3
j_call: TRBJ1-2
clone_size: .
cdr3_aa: CASSHPGTGRRGYGYTF

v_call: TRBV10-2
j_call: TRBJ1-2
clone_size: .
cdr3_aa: CASSDTTGYGYTF

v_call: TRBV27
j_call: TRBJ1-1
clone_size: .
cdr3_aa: CASRTGRTEAFF

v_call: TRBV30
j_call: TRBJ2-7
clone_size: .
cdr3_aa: CASKDGPGTSDEQYF

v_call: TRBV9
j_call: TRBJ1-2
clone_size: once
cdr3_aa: CASSVAGITDYTF

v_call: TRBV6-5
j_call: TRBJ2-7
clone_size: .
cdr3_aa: CASSYREINEQYF

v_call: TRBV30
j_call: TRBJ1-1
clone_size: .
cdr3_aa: CAWSARMTTEAFF

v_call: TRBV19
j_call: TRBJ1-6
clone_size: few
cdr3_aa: CASRAGEHSPLHF

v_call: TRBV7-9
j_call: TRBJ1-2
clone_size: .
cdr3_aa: CASSLGDTYYGYTF

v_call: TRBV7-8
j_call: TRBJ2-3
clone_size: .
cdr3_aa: CASSLVTGQTDTQYF

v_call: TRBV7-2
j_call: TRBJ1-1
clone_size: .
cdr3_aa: CASTQRMGTEAFF

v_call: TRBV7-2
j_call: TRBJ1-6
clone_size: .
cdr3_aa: CASSSNGDSPLHF

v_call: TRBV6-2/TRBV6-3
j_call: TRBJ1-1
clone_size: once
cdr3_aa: CASSSRGGNTEAFF

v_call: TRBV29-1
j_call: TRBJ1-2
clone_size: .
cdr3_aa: CSVERGTGTGGGYTF